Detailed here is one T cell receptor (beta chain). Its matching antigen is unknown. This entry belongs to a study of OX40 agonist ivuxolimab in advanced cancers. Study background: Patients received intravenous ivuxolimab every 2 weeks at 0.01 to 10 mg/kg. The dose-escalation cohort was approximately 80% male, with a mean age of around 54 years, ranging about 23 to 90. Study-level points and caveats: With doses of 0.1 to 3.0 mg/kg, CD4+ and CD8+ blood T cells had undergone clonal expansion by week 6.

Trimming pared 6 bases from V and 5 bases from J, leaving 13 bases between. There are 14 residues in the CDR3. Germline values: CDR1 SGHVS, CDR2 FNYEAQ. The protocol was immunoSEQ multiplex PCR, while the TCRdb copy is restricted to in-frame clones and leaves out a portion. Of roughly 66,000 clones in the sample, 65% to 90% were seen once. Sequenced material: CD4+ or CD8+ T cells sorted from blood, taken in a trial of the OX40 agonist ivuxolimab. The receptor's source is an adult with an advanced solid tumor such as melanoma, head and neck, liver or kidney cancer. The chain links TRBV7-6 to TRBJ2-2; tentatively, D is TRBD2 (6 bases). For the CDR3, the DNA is TGTGCCAGCAGTATAGTTCGGGGGACCGGGGAGCTGTTTTTT. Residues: CASSIVRGTGELFF.